Listed below are T cell receptor beta chains from one sample, sequenced in a study. Method: immunoSEQ multiplex PCR; TCRdb's copy keeps in-frame clones and lacks some. The sample has around 54,000 clones; 85% to 95% are singletons. Material: PBMCs. The receptors shown here come from a man aged 40-49 years with rheumatoid arthritis. CDR3s include the opening cysteine and the closing phenylalanine or tryptophan. D genes are given only for firm matches. Size tells how often a clone was seen (once, few, many) or the class of an expanded clone, and some rows leave it out.

v_gene	j_gene	d_gene	abundance	len	CDR3nt	CDR3aa
TRBV6-2/TRBV6-3	TRBJ2-1	TRBD2	.	16	TGTGCCAGCAGTTCCTTAGCGGGAGACCTCCGGAATGAGCAGTTCTTC	CASSSLAGDLRNEQFF
TRBV7-9	TRBJ2-7	TRBD1	once	12	TGTGCCAGCAGCTCAACCGACAGGGCACCGTACTTC	CASSSTDRAPYF
TRBV27	TRBJ2-3	TRBD2	.	16	TGTGCCAGCAGCCGCCGACTAGCGGGCCTCACAGATACGCAGTATTTT	CASSRRLAGLTDTQYF
TRBV28	TRBJ1-5	.	.	14	TGTGCCAGCAGACCTACAGGCGGAGAGCAGCCCCAGCATTTT	CASRPTGGEQPQHF
TRBV29-1	TRBJ2-7	TRBD1	.	14	TGCAGCGTTGATGCCGGGACAGGGACCTACGAGCAGTACTTC	CSVDAGTGTYEQYF
TRBV27	TRBJ2-7	.	.	15	TGTGCCAGCAAATCCCTCCAGGCAGGGGACTACGAGCAGTACTTC	CASKSLQAGDYEQYF
TRBV4-1	TRBJ2-2	.	.	16	TGCGCCAGCAGCCCCGGACAGAAGATATGGCCCGGGGAGCTGTTTTTT	CASSPGQKIWPGELFF
TRBV5-1	TRBJ1-5	.	few	15	TGCGCCAGCAGCTTGGAGGTAGGGCCCGGTCAGCCCCAGCATTTT	CASSLEVGPGQPQHF
TRBV30	TRBJ2-3	TRBD2	.	14	TGTGCCGGTGATAGCGGGTCGCCCACAGATACGCAGTATTTT	CAGDSGSPTDTQYF
TRBV3-1/TRBV3-2	TRBJ1-3	.	.	13	TGTGCCAGCAAAAGGACCGACGGAAACACCATATATTTT	CASKRTDGNTIYF
TRBV3-1/TRBV3-2	TRBJ2-7	TRBD1	.	13	TGTGCCAGCAGCCGGGACAGTAACTACGAGCAGTACTTC	CASSRDSNYEQYF
TRBV9	TRBJ1-4	TRBD1	.	18	TGTGCCAGCAGCGTATCTCCTGGAGGGACAGGGGATAATGAAAAACTGTTTTTT	CASSVSPGGTGDNEKLFF
TRBV27	TRBJ2-7	.	once	14	TGTGCCAGCAGTTTGCTCTCCGGATCCTACGAGCAGTACTTC	CASSLLSGSYEQYF
TRBV2	TRBJ1-4	.	.	13	TGTGCCAGCCCACAGGGCCCCAATGAAAAACTGTTTTTT	CASPQGPNEKLFF
TRBV5-6	TRBJ1-4	.	.	14	TGTGCCAGCAGTCGGACAGACTTCAATGAAAAACTGTTTTTT	CASSRTDFNEKLFF
TRBV7-9	TRBJ1-3	.	.	15	TGTGCCAGCAGCTTAGGCGCCCCCTCTGGAAACACCATATATTTT	CASSLGAPSGNTIYF
TRBV19	TRBJ2-5	.	once	14	TGTGCCAGTAGTATAGCGACCGTCTCAGAGACCCAGTACTTC	CASSIATVSETQYF
TRBV27	TRBJ2-1	.	.	15	TGTGCCAGCAGTGGTCCGGTCCGGGATGCCAATGAGCAGTTCTTC	CASSGPVRDANEQFF
TRBV6-2/TRBV6-3	TRBJ2-7	TRBD2	.	15	TGTGCCAGCAGTTCGACTAGCGGGAGTCCCTACGAGCAGTACTTC	CASSSTSGSPYEQYF
TRBV5-1	TRBJ1-1	TRBD1	.	13	TGCGCCAGCAGCCTATGGACAGGCACTGAAGCTTTCTTT	CASSLWTGTEAFF
TRBV9	TRBJ2-1	.	.	15	TGTGCCAGCAGCGCCCGACTGGGCTCCTACAATGAGCAGTTCTTC	CASSARLGSYNEQFF
TRBV9	TRBJ2-1	TRBD1	once	15	TGTGCCAGCAGCCAATCCAAGGGACAGTACAATGAGCAGTTCTTC	CASSQSKGQYNEQFF
TRBV5-1	TRBJ1-3	TRBD1	.	16	TGCGCCAGCAGCTTGGTGGGACAGGGGTTTGGAAACACCATATATTTT	CASSLVGQGFGNTIYF
TRBV6-2/TRBV6-3	TRBJ2-7	.	.	12	TGTGCCAGCAGCCCTCAGTCCTACGAGCAGTACTTC	CASSPQSYEQYF
TRBV18	TRBJ2-5	TRBD2	.	18	TGTGCCAGCTCACCACCGGGTTGGGCTAGCGGGACCCAAGAGACCCAGTACTTC	CASSPPGWASGTQETQYF
TRBV10-3	TRBJ1-1	.	.	15	TGTGCCATCAGCGACCCCGGACAACCGAACACTGAAGCTTTCTTT	CAISDPGQPNTEAFF
TRBV19	TRBJ1-4	.	once	15	TGTGCCAGTAGCCGGGGGACGGGCCTCGGTGAAAAACTGTTTTTT	CASSRGTGLGEKLFF
TRBV28	TRBJ1-3	.	.	14	TGTGCCAGCAGTTTCGGACAGTCTGGAAACACCATATATTTT	CASSFGQSGNTIYF
TRBV18	TRBJ2-7	.	.	12	TGTGCCAGCTCACCAGCGGCTAACGAGCAGTACTTC	CASSPAANEQYF
TRBV27	TRBJ2-1	TRBD2	.	18	TGTGCCAGCAGTTCCCTGGGACTAGCGGGAGTAGACAACAATGAGCAGTTCTTC	CASSSLGLAGVDNNEQFF
TRBV28	TRBJ2-4	TRBD2	.	17	TGTGCCAGCAGCCCAAGACTAGCGGGAGTGGTCAAAAACATTCAGTACTTC	CASSPRLAGVVKNIQYF
TRBV19	TRBJ1-1	.	.	9	TGTGCCAGTGGACGGGAAGCTTTCTTT	CASGREAFF
TRBV4-1	TRBJ1-4	TRBD1	.	17	TGCGCCAGCAGCCCGCTACAGGGGGTTGGAACTAATGAAAAACTGTTTTTT	CASSPLQGVGTNEKLFF
TRBV2	TRBJ2-1	TRBD2	.	14	TGTGCCAGCATAGCGGGAAGCTCCTACAATGAGCAGTTCTTC	CASIAGSSYNEQFF
TRBV11-2	TRBJ2-5	TRBD1	.	18	TGTGCCAGCAGCTTAATGGGACAGGGGATCTTGGGGGGAGAGACCCAGTACTTC	CASSLMGQGILGGETQYF
TRBV27	TRBJ1-6	TRBD1	once	14	TGTGCCAGCAACCCGACAGGGGCGAATTCACCCCTCCACTTT	CASNPTGANSPLHF
TRBV7-9	TRBJ2-5	.	.	11	TGTGCCAGCACCGGGTTAGAGACCCAGTACTTC	CASTGLETQYF
TRBV11-2	TRBJ2-7	.	.	11	TGTGCCAGCAGCCTACTTCGGGAGCAGTACTTC	CASSLLREQYF
TRBV11-2	TRBJ1-1	.	.	13	TGTGCCAGCAGCTCAAATCGGGACGGTGAAGCTTTCTTT	CASSSNRDGEAFF
TRBV7-9	TRBJ1-1	.	.	14	TGTGCCAGCAGGATTCAGGGGTTGCGTACTGAAGCTTTCTTT	CASRIQGLRTEAFF
TRBV7-3	TRBJ2-2	TRBD1	.	15	TGTGCCAGCAGCTTAGGCAGGGGGCCTGGCGGGGAGCTGTTTTTT	CASSLGRGPGGELFF
TRBV9	TRBJ2-7	.	.	15	TGTGCCAGCAGCGTAGACAGCCTGCGGACCTACGAGCAGTACTTC	CASSVDSLRTYEQYF
TRBV3-1/TRBV3-2	TRBJ2-1	.	.	12	TGCGAAGGGCGGAGACCCTACAATGAGCAGTTCTTC	CEGRRPYNEQFF
TRBV6-5	TRBJ1-2	TRBD1	once	16	TGTGCCAGCAGTTATAACACCGGGACAGGGGGATATGGCTACACCTTC	CASSYNTGTGGYGYTF
TRBV11-3	TRBJ2-3	.	.	15	TGTGCCAGCAGCTCCTGGACAGATACCACAGATACGCAGTATTTT	CASSSWTDTTDTQYF